These 10 T cell receptor beta chains came from one sample sequenced in a study of blood T cell repertoires in COVID-19. Profiling relied on immunoSEQ multiplex PCR, and the TCRdb table lists in-frame clones only, not all of them. Among about 210,000 clones, more than 65% were seen once, and the ten largest hold about 8.9%. The sequencing input was peripheral blood. All receptors derive from a man aged 45-65 years with active or convalescent COVID-19.

The chain is built from TRBV2 and TRBJ1-5, with D tentatively TRBD1 (6 bases). The CDR3 has 14 amino acids. Germline V gives CDR1 SNHLY, CDR2 FYNNEI. V lost 3 bases, J lost 5 bases, and 11 bases lay in between. The CDR3 spells CASSEIGQYQPQHF. Written as DNA, the CDR3 is TGTGCCAGCAGTGAGATTGGACAGTATCAGCCCCAGCATTTT.

V gene TRBV6-6 combines with J gene TRBJ1-6; 10 nucleotides match TRBD1. The V gene's germline CDR1 is MNHNY and CDR2 SVGAGI (reference sequence). The CDR3 is 16 residues long. J was trimmed by 4 bases and V by 5 bases; bases with no gene match: 5. For the CDR3, the DNA is TGTGCCAGCAGTCCGCGGGACAGGGGATATAATTCACCCCTCCACTTT. This sequence encodes CASSPRDRGYNSPLHF.

The count of this clone is one. The V gene is TRBV24-1, the J gene TRBJ1-5; no clear D gene. The CDR3 length is 16 residues. Germline V lookup: CDR1 KGHDR, CDR2 SFDVKD. Deletions cut 2 bases from V and 0 bases from J, with 10 bases between. The CDR3: CATSDSAAGSNQPQHF. In DNA form, the CDR3 reads TGTGCCACCAGTGATTCGGCAGCAGGTAGCAATCAGCCCCAGCATTTT.

The rearrangement joins TRBV23-1 to TRBJ2-2; TRBD1 matches 9 bases. TRBV23-1 is an ORF; its function is uncertain. V was clipped by 3 bases and J by 0 bases; unmatched bases: 17. The CDR3 runs to 21 residues. The CDR3: CASSHRAPGQGPFSNTGELFF. CDR3 sequence (DNA): TGCGCCAGCAGTCACCGAGCTCCGGGACAGGGTCCCTTTTCGAACACCGGGGAGCTGTTTTTT.

This chain joins TRBV2 and TRBJ2-1; no definite D call. CDR3 size: 13 residues. V was clipped by 7 bases and J by 4 bases, with 11 bases between them. Per germline, CDR1 SNHLY and CDR2 FYNNEI. CDR3 residues: CASIGSLYNEQFF. Written as DNA, the CDR3 is TGTGCCAGCATCGGTTCTCTATACAATGAGCAGTTCTTC.

The V gene is TRBV15, the J gene TRBJ1-2; D perhaps matches TRBD1 (6 bases). The ends were cut back, 1 base at V and 3 bases at J, with 12 bases in the middle. Germline V gene lookup returns CDR1 LNHNV and CDR2 YYDKDF (reference sequence). The CDR3 has 15 amino acids. The CDR3 spells CATSRGTTGYYGYTF. The CDR3 DNA sequence: TGTGCCACCAGCAGAGGGACCACAGGGTACTATGGCTACACCTTC.

The chain is built from TRBV19 and TRBJ1-1, with 7 bases that match TRBD1. From germline, CDR1 is LNHDA and CDR2 SQIVND (reference sequence). Trimming at V came to 5 bases and at J to 4 bases, leaving 19 bases not matched to a gene. The CDR3 covers 18 residues. The CDR3, as DNA: TGTGCCAGTAGTTCATATACCGGGACAGCTGTCGAGAGCACTGAAGCTTTCTTT. Its protein is CASSSYTGTAVESTEAFF.

This chain uses TRBV28 with TRBJ1-2, with TRBD1 identical over 7 bases. The CDR3 has 14 amino acids. CDR1 is MDHEN, CDR2 SYDVKM, per germline. Losses at the gene ends were 4 bases for V and 8 bases for J; bases not matched to a gene: 10. CDR3 sequence reads: CASSWRGNRGGYTF. The CDR3 bases are TGTGCCAGCAGTTGGAGGGGGAACAGGGGCGGCTACACCTTC.

This chain links TRBV11-2 with TRBJ2-5; 9 bases line up with TRBD2. Germline CDR1 and CDR2: SGHAT and FQNNGV. The V segment lost 0 bases and the J segment 5 bases; nucleotides outside the gene matches: 10. This CDR3 comprises 17 residues. CDR3 nucleotides: TGTGCCAGCAGCTTAGATTATGGGTCTAGCGGGATGGAGACCCAGTACTTC. Translation gives CASSLDYGSSGMETQYF.

Only a few counts were recorded for this clone. The chain couples TRBV4-3 to TRBJ2-7; TRBD2 aligns across 11 bases. This CDR3 comprises 15 residues. The germline V gene has CDR1 LGHNA and CDR2 YSLEER. J was trimmed by 4 bases and V by 5 bases; bases with no gene match: 7. The CDR3 spells CASSSGLAALYEQYF. The CDR3 DNA reads as TGCGCCAGCAGCTCGGGACTAGCGGCCCTATACGAGCAGTACTTC.